The TCR beta chain under discussion was sequenced for a study of T-cell reconstitution after alpha-beta-depleted transplantation in children. The CDR3 sequence is 14 residues long. The ends lost 6 bases at V and 2 bases at J; junction bases unmatched: 3. Germline CDR1 SQVTM, CDR2 ANQGSEA. A TCRbeta library incorporating unique molecular identifiers was prepared. TCRdb passed the PCR reads through MiXCR, listing each CDR3 protein once. The sample lists 400,000 to 500,000 distinct CDR3 sequences, about a tenth occurring once. The clonotype comes from a human donor who donated a stem cell graft to a child with acute myeloid leukemia. This chain connects TRBV29-1 to TRBJ2-5; 13 bases are shared with TRBD2. Sequences were derived from PBMCs from the stem cell graft donor, sampled from the stem cell graft. The CDR3 nucleotides read TGCAGCGTGGGACTAGCGGGACTACAAGAGACCCAGTACTTC. Its translation is CSVGLAGLQETQYF.